The entry below gives a single TCR beta chain sequence along with its context. Clones were read by immunoSEQ multiplex PCR, and TCRdb kept only the in-frame ones, dropping some. The sample yields under 150,000 clones, around 90% seen once. This sample is part of a study of T cell responses to AZD1222 COVID-19 vaccine. This CDR3 is built from 19 residues. Per germline, CDR1 KGHSH and CDR2 LQKENI. The germline V and J ends were trimmed by 3 bases and 2 bases, with 22 bases remaining between them. The sample consisted of peripheral blood, taken on day 0 of AZD1222 vaccination. The chain joins TRBV18 to TRBJ2-2; D unresolved. This sequence was found in an adult in good health. CDR3 protein: CASSPKLDPKWSNTGELFF. The CDR3 coding sequence is TGTGCCAGCTCACCCAAGTTAGACCCGAAGTGGTCCAACACCGGGGAGCTGTTTTTT.